The 26 T cell receptor beta chains given below trace back to one sample, sequenced in a study of Graves' ophthalmopathy and Graves' hyperthyroidism. Amplification of the TCR beta CDR3 regions used RNA transcripts (as template). HTBI-primed RT-PCR formed the first round, and a multiplex PCR formed the second. TCRdb passed the multiplex PCR reads through MiXCR, listing each CDR3 protein once. The sample includes around 40,000 distinct CDR3 sequences, 52% seen only once; the top ten take about 17%. The sequencing input was peripheral blood. These receptors were taken from an adult man with Graves' ophthalmopathy.

The sample holds many counts of this clonotype. The CDR3 reads CASSFTDSSYEQYF. DNA of the CDR3: TGTGCCAGCAGTTTTACAGACAGCTCCTACGAGCAGTACTTC. The chain employs TRBV12-3 or TRBV12-4 and TRBJ2-7; possibly TRBD1 for D (5 bases). This CDR3 has 14 amino acids. Trimming shortened V by 3 bases and J by 0 bases, and 9 bases separated the two germline ends.

This clonotype was detected ten times or more. The genes are TRBV20-1 and TRBJ2-5; perhaps D is TRBD1 or TRBD2 (5 bases each). The V and J ends lost 5 bases and 2 bases respectively, with 15 bases between them. The CDR3 consists of 14 residues. Germline CDR1 reads DFQATT; CDR2 reads SNEGSKA (reference sequence). DNA of the CDR3: TGCAGTGCTCGCACCGGGACGGCACAAGAGACCCAGTACTTC. It encodes CSARTGTAQETQYF.

This clonotype was counted at least ten times. This rearrangement joins TRBV7-8 to TRBJ1-3; D remains unclear. This CDR3 region has 11 residues. Germline assignment: CDR1 SGHVS and CDR2 FQNEAQ. V lost 7 bases and J 4 bases, leaving 5 bases between the germline ends. CDR3 nucleotide sequence: TGTGCCAGCACCTCCGGAAACACCATATATTTT. Its protein is CASTSGNTIYF.

The gene calls are TRBV2 and TRBJ2-7; 9 nucleotides line up with TRBD1. Trimming removed 8 bases from V and 3 bases from J; junction bases left unmatched: 2. CDR1 is SNHLY, CDR2 FYNNEI, per germline. CDR3 length equals 12 residues. CDR3 in DNA: TGTGCCAGCGGACAGGGGAACTACGAGCAGTACTTC. It is translated as CASGQGNYEQYF.

This clonotype was seen many times. This chain links TRBV6-5 with TRBJ2-7, with a weak D call TRBD1 (5 bases). The CDR3 length is 15 residues. CDR1 is MNHEY, CDR2 SVGAGI, per germline. Trimming stripped 2 bases from V and 3 bases from J, with 14 bases between. CDR3 in amino acids: CASSYGRVSLYEQYF. The CDR3 nucleotides read TGTGCCAGCAGTTACGGCAGGGTCAGCCTCTACGAGCAGTACTTC.

The chain combines TRBV9 with TRBJ1-1; D remains ambiguous. The CDR3 is made up of 14 amino acids. The ends were cut back, 3 bases at V and 1 base at J, with 10 bases in the middle. Germline CDR1 and CDR2: SGDLS and YYNGEE. CDR3: CASSAGRGNTEAFF. Written as DNA, the CDR3 is TGTGCCAGCAGCGCTGGACGGGGGAACACTGAAGCTTTCTTT.

The chain couples TRBV12-3 or TRBV12-4 to TRBJ2-7; 10 bases fit TRBD2. This CDR3 spans 15 amino acids. After removal of 3 bases from V and 4 bases from J, the junction contained 6 bases not matched to a gene. CDR3 in DNA: TGTGCCAGCAGTTTGCGACTAGCGGGCGGGTACGAGCAGTACTTC. It codes for CASSLRLAGGYEQYF.

This clonotype was seen once. Because the CDR3's place on the DNA is in doubt, the DNA is left out and the CDR3 is given as listed by TCRdb. CDR3 in amino acids: CASTVEFYLRAVRRAGHQHF. The chain is built from TRBV10-1 and TRBJ1-5. The CDR3 extends over 20 residues, inclusive of both ends. CDR1 WNHNN and CDR2 SYGVQD come from the germline V gene (reference sequence).

This clonotype is labeled as medium-sized. The V gene is TRBV7-3, the J gene TRBJ1-5; D gene uncertain. CDR1 and CDR2 from the germline V gene are SGHTA and FQGTGA. The V gene lost 5 bases and the J gene lost 0 bases, with 5 bases spanning the gap. The CDR3 totals 13 residues. In DNA, the CDR3 is TGTGCCAGCAGCAGAGGTAGCAATCAGCCCCAGCATTTT. This encodes CASSRGSNQPQHF.

This clonotype occurred many times. A read error may be the cause here, since a much bigger clone is one base away. The chain links TRBV6-1 to TRBJ2-7, with 8 bases identical to TRBD2. CDR1 is MNHNS, CDR2 SASEGT, per germline. The length of the CDR3 is 13 residues. J lost 1 base, V lost 6 bases, and 2 bases had no gene match. As DNA, the CDR3 is TGTGCCAGCAGCGGGGGGGGATCCTACGAGCAGTACTTC. It codes for CASSGGGSYEQYF.

On this clonotype itself: A read error may account for a junction end that differs from germline. The CDR3 DNA sequence: TGTGCCAGTAGTCCGGGACCGAGGGATGAGAAACTGGTTTTT. Its translation: CASSPGPRDEKLVF. The V call is TRBV19, the J call TRBJ1-4; tentatively, D is TRBD1 (5 bases). The CDR3 sequence is 14 residues long. Germline values: CDR1 LNHDA, CDR2 SQIVND (reference sequence).

This clonotype was detected many times. The V and J genes are TRBV5-8 and TRBJ2-7; D assignment may be TRBD1 or TRBD2 (6 bases each). The germline V and J ends were trimmed by 0 bases and 5 bases, with 18 bases remaining between them. This CDR3 comprises 16 residues. Germline loops: CDR1 SGHTS, CDR2 YDEGEE. The CDR3 nucleotides are TGTGCCAGCAGCTTGGGGGGGGCCGGAAGGACAGACGAGCAGTACTTC. The encoded protein is CASSLGGAGRTDEQYF.

The CDR3 DNA is TGCGCCAGCAGCCAAGGGCAGGGGGTCGCCTACGAGCAGTACTTC. Translation: CASSQGQGVAYEQYF. The chain couples TRBV4-3 to TRBJ2-7, with 7 bases aligning to TRBD1. This CDR3 is 15 amino acids long. Per germline, CDR1 LGHNA and CDR2 YSLEER. The junction had 5 bases not matched to a gene; V was cut back by 1 base and J by 2 bases.

The count of this clonotype is one. The chain's CDR3 is CASSLTPGLAGGHDEQFF. The CDR3 DNA is TGTGCCAGCAGCTTAACGCCGGGACTAGCGGGGGGGCACGATGAGCAGTTCTTC. The chain joins TRBV7-3 to TRBJ2-1; 16 bases fit TRBD2. This CDR3 region has 18 residues. Trimming cost V 0 bases and J 8 bases; bases outside gene matches: 7. CDR1 and CDR2 (germline): SGHTA, FQGTGA. The full variable domain, in which reference TRBV7-3 and TRBJ2-1 provide the parts outside the CDR3, is GAGVSQTPSNKVTEKGKYVELRCDPISGHTALYWYRQSLGQGPEFLIYFQGTGAADDSGLPNDRFFAVRPEGSVSTLKIQRTERGDSAVYLCASSLTPGLAGGHDEQFFGPGTRLTVL.

The chain employs TRBV20-1 and TRBJ2-1; tentative D call: TRBD1 (7 bases). V lost 2 bases and J 4 bases, leaving 12 bases between the germline ends. Germline V gene data show CDR1 as DFQATT and CDR2 as SNEGSKA (reference sequence). The CDR3 has 14 residues. DNA of the CDR3: TGCAGTGCTAGATCGGGGGACAGTTACAATGAGCAGTTCTTC. It encodes CSARSGDSYNEQFF.

This clonotype was picked up a small number of times. J is TRBJ2-3 and V is TRBV3-1; 9 bases fit TRBD1. This CDR3 has 14 amino acids. Germline V gene sequence: CDR1 LGHDT, CDR2 YNNKEL (reference sequence). Trimming took 4 bases from V and 3 from J; bases not matched to a gene: 2. CDR3 DNA sequence: TGTGCCAGCAGCCCGACAGGGGGAACAGATACGCAGTATTTT. This translates into CASSPTGGTDTQYF.

This chain joins TRBV10-3 and TRBJ2-7; 8 bases align to TRBD1. Germline trimming cut 7 bases from V and 3 bases from J; bases unmatched to any gene: 8. The CDR3 runs to 14 residues. Germline V gene sequence: CDR1 ENHRY, CDR2 SYGVKD. The CDR3 reads CAIKSDRGDYEQYF. The CDR3 DNA is TGTGCCATCAAGAGTGACAGGGGTGACTACGAGCAGTACTTC.

At least ten counts were recorded for this clonotype. The CDR3 sequence is CASSDGQGADTQYF. CDR3 in DNA: TGTGCCAGCAGTGACGGACAGGGGGCAGATACGCAGTATTTT. The chain is built from TRBV6-4 and TRBJ2-3; 10 positions match TRBD1. This CDR3 is built from 14 residues. Germline V gene lookup returns CDR1 MRHNA and CDR2 SNTAGT. V was pared by 2 bases and J by 4 bases, with 0 bases of the junction left unmatched.

Only one count was recorded for this clonotype. The V gene is TRBV19, the J gene TRBJ2-2; 8 positions agree with TRBD1. Germline V gives CDR1 LNHDA, CDR2 SQIVND (reference sequence). The CDR3 has 14 amino acids. J gave up 4 bases and V 3 bases, and 1 base lay outside the gene matches. CDR3 DNA sequence: TGTGCCAGTAGTATGACAGGGGCCACCGGGGAGCTGTTTTTT. It is translated as CASSMTGATGELFF.

This rearrangement joins TRBV20-1 to TRBJ2-5; 7 bases line up with TRBD2. The CDR3 length is 14 residues. Trimming removed 0 bases from V and 7 bases from J; junction bases left unmatched: 8. From germline, CDR1 is DFQATT and CDR2 SNEGSKA (reference sequence). In DNA, the CDR3 is TGCAGTGCTAGAGATATAGCGGGTGGTTGGACCCAGTACTTC. Translating gives CSARDIAGGWTQYF.

This clonotype was counted many times. The gene calls are TRBV28 and TRBJ2-5; a weak D match, TRBD1 (6 bases). The CDR3 is made up of 14 amino acids. The V gene's germline CDR1 is MDHEN and CDR2 SYDVKM. The V and J ends lost 3 bases and 5 bases respectively, with 13 bases between them. The CDR3 bases are TGTGCCAGCAGTTTTACAGGGTATACGGAGACCCAGTACTTC. It is translated as CASSFTGYTETQYF.

On this clonotype: Germline and junction disagree at one end, which may indicate a read error. The chain recombines TRBV18 with TRBJ2-2, with TRBD2 matching over 7 bases. Looked up from germline, CDR1 is KGHSH and CDR2 is LQKENI. CDR3 size: 16 residues. The CDR3 loop is CASSTPGLHSTGELFF. For the CDR3, the DNA is TGTGCCAGCTCAACACCGGGACTACACTCCACCGGGGAGCTGTTTTTT.

On this clonotype: An end of the junction differs from the germline gene, which may be a read error. This chain joins TRBV20-1 and TRBJ2-3; the match to TRBD2 covers 14 bases. This CDR3 spans 16 amino acids. Germline V CDR1 and CDR2: DFQATT, SNEGSKA (reference sequence). In DNA form, the CDR3 reads TGCAGTGCCCGGGGACTAGCGGGGGTATACACAGGTACGCAGTATTTT. This translates into CSARGLAGVYTGTQYF.

This clonotype was recorded many times. The CDR3 region has the DNA TGTGCCAGCAGCTTAGTCCTAGCGGAAAGTACACCGCGGGAGACCCAGTACTTC. Protein product: CASSLVLAESTPRETQYF. This chain links TRBV7-8 with TRBJ2-5, with TRBD2 matching over 7 bases. Germline V gene sequence: CDR1 SGHVS, CDR2 FQNEAQ. The CDR3 totals 18 residues. Trimming cost V 1 base and J 5 bases; bases outside gene matches: 16.

This clonotype was counted ten times or more. V and J are TRBV2 and TRBJ1-1, with D maybe TRBD1 (5 bases). V dropped 5 bases and J dropped 0 bases, with 13 bases sitting between them. The V gene's germline CDR1 is SNHLY and CDR2 FYNNEI. This CDR3 has 15 amino acids. CDR3 sequence: CASSSYGTLNTEAFF. The DNA of the CDR3 is TGTGCCAGCAGTTCCTATGGGACCTTGAACACTGAAGCTTTCTTT.

By share, this clonotype ranks as medium-sized (0.01 to 0.1%). CDR3 nucleotide sequence: TGCAGCGTACGGACAGGGCCGAGGGGAGATACGCAGTATTTT. Amino acid sequence: CSVRTGPRGDTQYF. J is TRBJ2-3 and V is TRBV29-1; 8 bases line up with TRBD1. The J segment lost 5 bases and the V segment lost 6 bases, leaving 10 bases of the junction unmatched. CDR3 length: 14 amino acids. Germline V lookup: CDR1 SQVTM, CDR2 ANQGSEA.